This T cell receptor beta chain is drawn from a study of blood T cell repertoires in COVID-19. The CDR3 is made up of 15 amino acids. Germline-derived CDR1 and CDR2 are SGHRS and YFSETQ. Trimming cost V 2 bases and J 0 bases, with 11 bases left between them. Participants were aged about 18 to 95 years, lived in over 20 US areas, and enrolled virtually. Sequencing used immunoSEQ multiplex PCR; TCRdb keeps in-frame clones, though not all of them. The sample includes approximately 470,000 clones, about nine tenths of them seen just once. This TCR was sampled from a woman younger than 35 who had recovered from COVID-19. The V and J genes are TRBV5-1 and TRBJ2-5; D perhaps matches TRBD1 (6 bases). Sequenced material: PBMCs or T cells enriched from blood (not recorded which). The CDR3 region has the DNA TGCGCCAGCAGCTTCCGGGACAACCACCAAGAGACCCAGTACTTC. Its translation is CASSFRDNHQETQYF.